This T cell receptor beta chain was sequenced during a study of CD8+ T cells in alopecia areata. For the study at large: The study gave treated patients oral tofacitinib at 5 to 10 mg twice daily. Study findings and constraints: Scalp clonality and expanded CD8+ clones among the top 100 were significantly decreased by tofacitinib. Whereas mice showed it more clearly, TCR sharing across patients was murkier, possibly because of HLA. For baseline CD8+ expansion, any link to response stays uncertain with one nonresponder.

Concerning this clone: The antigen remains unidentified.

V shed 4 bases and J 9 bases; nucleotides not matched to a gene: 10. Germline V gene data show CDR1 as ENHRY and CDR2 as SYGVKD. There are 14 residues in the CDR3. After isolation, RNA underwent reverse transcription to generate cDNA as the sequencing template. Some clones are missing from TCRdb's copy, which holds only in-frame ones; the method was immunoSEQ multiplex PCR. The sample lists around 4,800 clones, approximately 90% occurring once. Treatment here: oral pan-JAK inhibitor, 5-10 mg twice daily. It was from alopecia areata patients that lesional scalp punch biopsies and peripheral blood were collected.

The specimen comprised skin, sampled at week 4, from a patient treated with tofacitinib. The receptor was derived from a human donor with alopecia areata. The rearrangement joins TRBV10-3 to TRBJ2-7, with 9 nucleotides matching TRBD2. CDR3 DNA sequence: TGTGCCATCAGTGGGACTAGCGAGGGGACAGTGCAGTACTTC. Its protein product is CAISGTSEGTVQYF.